Listed here are 17 T cell receptor beta chains from one sample, sequenced in a study of blood T cell repertoires in COVID-19. Data came from immunoSEQ multiplex PCR; TCRdb stores just in-frame clones and leaves some out. The table has over 150,000 clones, about 86% seen once. Sequencing used PBMCs or T cells enriched from blood (not recorded which). The receptors stem from a man aged 45-60 years who had recovered from COVID-19.

The chain recombines TRBV4-2 with TRBJ2-3, with 9 bases that match TRBD2. The CDR3 runs 15 residues. Germline CDR1 reads LGHNA; CDR2 reads YNFKEQ. V gave up 4 bases and J gave up 4 bases; unmatched junction bases: 6. The DNA for the CDR3 is TGTGCCAGCAGCCCTGGGACTAGCTTTGCAGATACGCAGTATTTT. Encoded protein: CASSPGTSFADTQYF.

The chain joins TRBV4-3 to TRBJ1-2; D gene uncertain. The CDR3 has 14 residues. Germline lookup yields CDR1 LGHNA and CDR2 YSLEER. The ends were cut back, 1 base at V and 0 bases at J, with 6 bases in the middle. The CDR3 here is CASSQGPSNYGYTF. The DNA of the CDR3 is TGCGCCAGCAGCCAAGGGCCCTCTAACTATGGCTACACCTTC.

V is TRBV18 and J is TRBJ2-7, with D tentatively TRBD2 (7 bases). Trimming removed 3 bases at V and 0 bases at J, with 15 bases between. The CDR3 runs 16 residues. Germline CDR1 KGHSH, CDR2 LQKENI. For the CDR3, the DNA is TGTGCCAGCTCACCGAGAGGGGGAGGGAGCTCCTACGAGCAGTACTTC. It yields the protein CASSPRGGGSSYEQYF.

The V and J genes are TRBV19 and TRBJ2-1; 8 positions match TRBD2. Trimming took 5 bases from V and 3 from J; bases not matched to a gene: 9. Germline V lookup: CDR1 LNHDA, CDR2 SQIVND (reference sequence). CDR3 length: 16 amino acids. CDR3 region: CASSGLAGGGYNEQFF. In DNA form, the CDR3 reads TGTGCCAGTAGTGGCCTGGCGGGGGGTGGCTACAATGAGCAGTTCTTC.

This clone was detected once. The chain joins TRBV12-3 or TRBV12-4 to TRBJ2-2, with TRBD1 as a possible D gene (6 bases). V was shortened by 11 bases and J by 7 bases, with 11 bases between the two germline ends. The CDR3 extends over 11 amino acids. DNA for the CDR3: TGTGCCGGAACAGGGATCGGGGAGCTGTTTTTT. Its translation: CAGTGIGELFF.

J is TRBJ2-5 and V is TRBV9, with D possibly being TRBD2 (5 bases). Germline V gives CDR1 SGDLS, CDR2 YYNGEE. V lost 0 bases to trimming and J lost 3 bases, with 12 bases between them. The CDR3 sequence is 15 residues long. The CDR3 DNA reads as TGTGCCAGCAGCGTAGGGCCCGGGGAAGAAGAGACCCAGTACTTC. It specifies CASSVGPGEEETQYF.

The genes are TRBV15 and TRBJ1-2; 8 bases match TRBD1. After removal of 4 bases from V and 4 bases from J, the junction contained 11 bases not matched to a gene. CDR3 length equals 16 residues. CDR1 and CDR2 from the germline V gene are LNHNV and YYDKDF (reference sequence). The CDR3 spells CATSTDKTGVSYGYTF. CDR3 nucleotide sequence: TGTGCCACCAGCACCGACAAGACAGGGGTTTCCTATGGCTACACCTTC.

The rearrangement links TRBV7-6 to TRBJ2-7; the match to TRBD2 covers 11 bases. Germline CDR1 is SGHVS and CDR2 is FNYEAQ. The CDR3 spans 16 residues. The V and J ends lost 0 bases and 5 bases, in that order; junction bases with no gene match: 6. The CDR3 spells CASSLALAGVIHEQYF. CDR3 sequence (DNA): TGTGCCAGCAGCTTAGCACTAGCGGGGGTAATCCACGAGCAGTACTTC. The full variable domain, completed using reference TRBV7-6 and TRBJ2-7, is GAGVSQSPRYKVTKRGQDVALRCDPISGHVSLYWYRQALGQGPEFLTYFNYEAQQDKSGLPNDRFSAERPEGSISTLTIQRTEQRDSAMYRCASSLALAGVIHEQYFGPGTRLTVT.

This clone is a singleton in its sample. CDR3 in DNA: TGTGCCAGCAGTCCCTACGGGACAGGGGGCTTCGAGGCTTTCTTT. Its protein is CASSPYGTGGFEAFF. J is TRBJ1-1 and V is TRBV6-5; 12 bases are a match to TRBD1. CDR1 is MNHEY and CDR2 is SVGAGI in the germline V gene. The CDR3 spans 15 residues. The J segment lost 11 bases and the V segment lost 5 bases, leaving 12 bases of the junction unmatched.

The CDR3 loop is CASSQGFRVAGADTQYF. The DNA for the CDR3 is TGTGCCAGCAGCCAGGGGTTCCGCGTGGCGGGGGCAGATACGCAGTATTTT. The chain recombines TRBV14 with TRBJ2-3, with TRBD2 identical over 7 bases. Germline V gene sequence: CDR1 SGHDN, CDR2 FVKESK. The CDR3 loop spans 17 amino acids. The V and J ends lost 3 bases and 4 bases, in that order; junction bases with no gene match: 13. Filled out from reference TRBV14 and TRBJ2-3, the complete variable domain reads EAGVTQFPSHSVIEKGQTVTLRCDPISGHDNLYWYRRVMGKEIKFLLHFVKESKQDESGMPNNRFLAERTGGTYSTLKVQPAELEDSGVYFCASSQGFRVAGADTQYFGPGTRLTVL.

This rearrangement joins TRBV2 to TRBJ1-2, with TRBD1 matching 10 bases. This CDR3 is built from 14 residues. Germline lookup yields CDR1 SNHLY and CDR2 FYNNEI. V was pared by 7 bases and J by 7 bases, with 9 bases of the junction left unmatched. The CDR3 DNA reads TGTGCCAGCAACGGGGTCGGGACAGGGGTTGGCTACACCTTC. Residues: CASNGVGTGVGYTF. The entire variable domain, with the rest obtained from reference TRBV2 and TRBJ1-2, is as follows: EPEVTQTPSHQVTQMGQEVILRCVPISNHLYFYWYRQILGQKVEFLVSFYNNEISEKSEIFDDQFSVERPDGSNFTLKIRSTKLEDSAMYFCASNGVGTGVGYTFGSGTRLTVV.

The V call is TRBV19, the J call TRBJ2-4, with a tentative D call TRBD2 (6 bases). The CDR3 spans 14 residues. Trimming stripped 6 bases from V and 1 base from J, with 10 bases between. Germline V gene sequence: CDR1 LNHDA, CDR2 SQIVND (reference sequence). CDR3 sequence reads: CASSGGAAKNIQYF. CDR3 bases: TGTGCCAGTAGCGGGGGAGCGGCCAAAAACATTCAGTACTTC.

The chain combines TRBV6-5 with TRBJ1-2; 9 bases are a match to TRBD1. CDR1 and CDR2 (germline): MNHEY, SVGAGI. The ends lost 6 bases at V and 4 bases at J; junction bases unmatched: 3. The CDR3 runs to 13 residues. This chain's CDR3 is CASRLGQGYGYTF. CDR3 DNA: TGTGCCAGCAGGCTGGGACAGGGCTATGGCTACACCTTC.

The V gene is TRBV7-2, the J gene TRBJ2-7; 11 bases map to TRBD2. The trim removed 5 bases at V and 0 bases at J, leaving 6 bases unmatched. The CDR3 contains 16 residues. From germline, CDR1 is SGHTA and CDR2 FQGNSA. The CDR3 DNA sequence: TGTGCCAGCAGCCGCTCTAGCGGGGGGTTCTCCTACGAGCAGTACTTC. Residues: CASSRSSGGFSYEQYF. Full variable domain (missing parts from reference TRBV7-2 and TRBJ2-7): GAGVSQSPSNKVTEKGKDVELRCDPISGHTALYWYRQSLGQGLEFLIYFQGNSAPDKSGLPSDRFSAERTGGSVSTLTIQRTQQEDSAVYLCASSRSSGGFSYEQYFGPGTRLTVT.

This clone is medium-sized by share. This chain joins TRBV27 and TRBJ2-7, with unresolved D. V was pared by 2 bases and J by 5 bases, with 13 bases between. CDR3 size: 14 residues. Germline CDR1 is MNHEY and CDR2 is SMNVEV (reference sequence). This chain's CDR3 is CASSLRTYSHEQYF. The CDR3, as DNA: TGTGCCAGCAGTTTACGCACCTATTCCCACGAGCAGTACTTC.

The chain has TRBV30 and TRBJ2-5, with D maybe TRBD2 (5 bases). This CDR3 region has 13 residues. Trimming stripped 2 bases from V and 3 bases from J, with 10 bases between. Germline lookup yields CDR1 GTSNPN and CDR2 SVGIG (reference sequence). CDR3 nucleotide sequence: TGTGCCTGGAGTTTCGGAGGAAAAGAGACCCAGTACTTC. This gives the protein CAWSFGGKETQYF.

J is TRBJ1-6 and V is TRBV6-5; a weak D match, TRBD1 (5 bases). The V and J ends lost 0 bases and 3 bases respectively, with 9 bases between them. Germline-derived CDR1 and CDR2 are MNHEY and SVGAGI. The CDR3 length is 16 residues. This CDR3 reads CASSYSAGGYNSPLHF. CDR3 coding DNA: TGTGCCAGCAGTTACTCGGCCGGGGGCTATAATTCACCCCTCCACTTT.